The TCR beta chain described here comes from a study of radiotherapy plus CTLA-4 blockade in lung cancer. Looking at the study overall: Among patients, around 18% showed objective responses, and approximately 31% had disease control.

Details on this clone: Its antigen is still unknown.

Trimming removed 7 bases at V and 4 bases at J, with 8 bases between. This CDR3 spans 11 amino acids. In germline, CDR1 is DFQATT, CDR2 SNEGSKA (reference sequence). Study results and caveats: In blood, early T cell clone dynamics reportedly predicted response best, together with interferon-beta. Radiotherapy was combined with ipilimumab, and tumor-derived TCR clones then expanded in blood.

Here immunoSEQ multiplex PCR was the method, and the copy in TCRdb shows in-frame clones only, minus some. This table holds roughly 60,000 clones, approximately 79% found once. The V gene is TRBV20-1, the J gene TRBJ1-3; unclear D gene. This TCR was sampled from a human donor with non-small cell lung cancer who had a complete response to radiotherapy plus ipilimumab. The sequences come from peripheral blood, collected from a patient treated with radiotherapy plus ipilimumab. The CDR3: CSVRRGNTIYF. CDR3 DNA: TGCAGTGTCCGGAGGGGAAACACCATATATTTT.